Each of the 3 T cell receptor beta chains below was sequenced from the same sample in a study of monozygotic twins with inflammatory bowel disease. TCRdb reprocessed the 5' RACE reads and keeps a single row for each CDR3 protein, giving no DNA. This sample contains about 300,000 distinct CDR3 sequences. The sequenced sample was blood. The receptors originated from a human donor with ulcerative colitis or Crohn's disease, or a healthy co-twin of an affected twin (not recorded which).

The chain is built from TRBV10-3 and TRBJ2-7; TCRdb's assignment of TRBD2 cannot be checked, as there is no DNA. The CDR3 is 17 amino acids. Germline V gene sequence: CDR1 ENHRY, CDR2 SYGVKD. CDR3 sequence reads: CAISVGATSGGTYEQYF.

The chain employs TRBV20-1 and TRBJ2-3; TCRdb proposes TRBD2, but this gene call is untestable without DNA. The CDR3 is 16 residues long. Germline CDR1 DFQATT, CDR2 SNEGSKA (reference sequence). CDR3 in amino acids: CSARPYSGGRTDTQYF.

The chain uses TRBV4-3 and TRBJ2-7; as DNA is missing, the TRBD1 call by TCRdb cannot be tested. This CDR3 is built from 14 residues. Germline V gene data show CDR1 as LGHNA and CDR2 as YSLEER. The CDR3 loop reads CASSTRQGHYEQYF.